This TCR beta chain was retrieved from a study of blood T cell repertoires in COVID-19. At the level of the study: Sources were T cells, B-cell-depleted T cells, or PBMCs; the material itself was cDNA or gDNA.

How the authors handled the data: Estimates of nucleated cell counts were drawn from the amplification of reference gene primers. The protocol was immunoSEQ multiplex PCR, while the TCRdb copy is restricted to in-frame clones and leaves out a portion. The V and J calls and the clone size are those of that table, but D and trimming were determined from the DNA. The sample holds hundreds of thousands of clones, under 95% seen once. The sample taken for sequencing was peripheral blood. The receptor comes from a woman younger than 30 who had recovered from COVID-19.

CDR3: CASSQRRGGQPQHF. The CDR3 coding sequence is TGTGCCAGCAGCCAAAGAAGGGGCGGTCAGCCCCAGCATTTT. The chain combines TRBV6-2 or TRBV6-3 with TRBJ1-5; TRBD1 might be the D (5 bases). This CDR3 region has 14 residues. The V gene's germline CDR1 is MNHEY and CDR2 SVGEGT. Deletions cut 6 bases from V and 6 bases from J, with 15 bases between.